This TCR beta chain was obtained from a study of cytomegalovirus exposure and HLA in healthy donors. As to this clone: The antigen is unknown.

The PCR contained 60 Vbeta and 13 Jbeta primers. Method: immunoSEQ multiplex PCR; TCRdb's copy keeps in-frame clones and lacks some. The record lists about 120,000 clones, of which the ten most abundant hold around 4%. General study results and limits: A later analysis appeared to link common viral pathogens to several of the most significant clusters. Per published reports, the classifier diagnosed cytomegalovirus status with high specificity and sensitivity. It is likely that the observed cluster of highly shared sequence variants was a sequencing artifact.

Sequenced input: PBMCs. The sequence was obtained from a man in his late teens or twenties in good health and CMV-seronegative.

CDR3 DNA: TGCGCCAGCAGCTTGGCCTCAGGGGGCAGTTCACCCCTCCACTTT. Translating it yields CASSLASGGSSPLHF. The chain links TRBV5-1 to TRBJ1-6; the match to TRBD1 covers 8 bases. V gave up 0 bases and J gave up 9 bases; unmatched junction bases: 5. The CDR3 consists of 15 residues. The germline gives CDR1 SGHRS, CDR2 YFSETQ. Looking up the rest from reference TRBV5-1 and TRBJ1-6 gives the full variable domain: KAGVTQTPRYLIKTRGQQVTLSCSPISGHRSVSWYQQTPGQGLQFLFEYFSETQRNKGNFPGRFSGRQFSNSRSEMNVSTLELGDSALYLCASSLASGGSSPLHFGNGTRLTVT.